The rows below give T cell receptor beta chains drawn from one sample of a study of human T cells and chemical hapten exposure. TCRdb passed the RACE reads through MiXCR, listing each CDR3 protein once. Of more than 80,000 distinct CDR3 sequences listed, roughly 10% are singletons. The specimen was whole blood, collected in connection with sensitization to the hapten diphenylcyclopropenone (DPC). All receptors derive from a woman aged 45-65 years with alopecia areata. Some clones in this sample may be carry-over from other donors' samples. Both conserved end residues are part of each CDR3. A D gene is named only where the DNA matches it firmly. Only some rows state a clone size, as once, few, many or a class for expanded clones.

size	J	D	V	CDR3	DNA
many	TRBJ2-7	NA	TRBV7-9	CASSLTLGGVYEQYF	TGTGCCAGCAGCTTGACCTTAGGCGGGGTCTACGAGCAGTACTTC
many	TRBJ1-6	NA	TRBV11-3	CASSWDSNSPLHF	TGTGCCAGCAGCTGGGACTCTAATTCACCCCTCCACTTT
many	TRBJ1-2	TRBD1	TRBV12-5	CASGLYRDRGHNYGYTF	TGTGCTAGTGGTTTGTACCGGGACAGGGGGCATAACTATGGCTACACCTTC
NA	TRBJ1-2	NA	TRBV9	CASSSSFDRGYGYTF	TGTGCCAGCAGCAGCTCCTTTGACAGAGGCTATGGCTACACCTTC
few	TRBJ2-1	NA	TRBV7-2	CASSSWGSGEQFF	TGTGCCAGCAGCTCCTGGGGTAGCGGCGAGCAGTTCTTC
many	TRBJ2-1	NA	TRBV7-8	CASSPDTYNEQFF	TGTGCCAGCAGCCCGGACACCTACAATGAGCAGTTCTTC
NA	TRBJ2-1	NA	TRBV4-3	CASSQPQGYEQFF	TGCGCCAGCAGCCAACCACAGGGTTACGAGCAGTTCTTC
many	TRBJ2-7	NA	TRBV6-5	CASSSPSYEQYF	TGTGCCAGCAGTTCCCCCTCCTACGAGCAGTACTTC
many	TRBJ1-1	NA	TRBV28	CASSFYVSRKTEAFF	TGTGCCAGCAGTTTTTATGTCTCACGGAAGACTGAAGCTTTCTTT
many	TRBJ2-3	NA	TRBV7-9	CASSSQLRTVRTDTQYF	TGTGCCAGCAGCTCCCAACTCCGGACGGTCCGCACAGATACGCAGTATTTT
NA	TRBJ2-7	NA	TRBV13	CASSSGLEKGYEQYF	TGTGCCAGCAGCTCTGGGCTTGAGAAGGGGTACGAGCAGTACTTC
many	TRBJ2-7	TRBD1	TRBV7-9	CASSYSQTGGTYEQYF	TGTGCCAGCAGCTATTCCCAGACAGGGGGCACCTACGAGCAGTACTTC
many	TRBJ2-1	TRBD2	TRBV12-3/TRBV12-4	CASRLAGGSSYNEQFF	TGTGCCAGCCGTTTAGCGGGAGGGAGCTCCTACAATGAGCAGTTCTTC
NA	TRBJ1-4	TRBD1	TRBV20-1	CSATDRGNEKLFF	TGCAGTGCCACCGACAGGGGAAATGAAAAACTGTTTTTT
NA	TRBJ1-1	TRBD1	TRBV5-1	CASSQRTGLNTEAFF	TGCGCCAGCAGCCAGAGGACAGGCTTGAACACTGAAGCTTTCTTT
NA	TRBJ2-5	NA	TRBV7-6	CASSAGQFLETQYF	TGTGCCAGCAGCGCGGGACAATTTTTAGAGACCCAGTACTTC
many	TRBJ1-1	NA	TRBV5-1	CASSGFQHTEAFF	TGCGCCAGCAGTGGTTTCCAGCACACTGAAGCTTTCTTT
few	TRBJ2-1	TRBD1	TRBV7-2	CASQGQGLGQFF	TGTGCCAGCCAGGGACAGGGTCTCGGGCAGTTCTTC
NA	TRBJ1-2	NA	TRBV12-3/TRBV12-4	CASSLSVAGRAAYGYTF	TGTGCCAGCAGTTTAAGTGTTGCGGGCAGGGCGGCCTATGGCTACACCTTC
many	TRBJ1-4	NA	TRBV7-2	CASSPRTANNEKLFF	TGTGCCAGCAGCCCTAGGACAGCTAACAATGAAAAACTGTTTTTT
many	TRBJ1-5	TRBD1	TRBV12-3/TRBV12-4	CASSLTGDQPQHF	TGTGCCAGCAGTTTGACAGGGGATCAGCCCCAGCATTTT
many	TRBJ2-1	TRBD2	TRBV28	CASSSPRGTSGRNEQFF	TGTGCCAGCAGTTCTCCACGAGGGACTAGCGGGAGAAATGAGCAGTTCTTC
NA	TRBJ1-5	NA	TRBV4-1	CASSQEPTGHQPQHF	TGCGCCAGCAGCCAAGAACCAACAGGGCATCAGCCCCAGCATTTT
NA	TRBJ2-3	NA	TRBV6-5	CASSYRPLLPTDTQYF	TGTGCCAGCAGTTACAGGCCTCTATTACCCACAGATACGCAGTATTTT
few	TRBJ2-5	NA	TRBV7-2	CASSSGRRETQYF	TGTGCCAGCAGCTCGGGACGGAGAGAGACCCAGTACTTC
many	TRBJ1-1	NA	TRBV6-6	CASRASEAFF	TGTGCCAGCAGGGCCTCTGAAGCTTTCTTT
many	TRBJ2-7	NA	TRBV5-8	CASRRSGPGYEQYF	TGTGCCAGCAGGAGGAGCGGGCCAGGGTACGAGCAGTACTTC
few	TRBJ2-5	TRBD2	TRBV11-2	CASSKVAGGLQETQYF	TGTGCCAGCAGCAAAGTAGCGGGAGGCCTCCAAGAGACCCAGTACTTC
many	TRBJ1-6	TRBD1	TRBV30	CAWSLGTEIDSPLHF	TGTGCCTGGAGTCTGGGGACAGAGATTGACTCACCCCTCCACTTT
many	TRBJ2-3	NA	TRBV18	CASSSQGDTQYF	TGTGCCAGCTCGTCTCAGGGGGATACGCAGTATTTT
once	TRBJ2-3	TRBD2	TRBV28	CASGIAGGPNTQYF	TGTGCCAGCGGAATAGCGGGAGGGCCTAACACGCAGTATTTT
few	TRBJ1-2	TRBD1	TRBV29-1	CSVVIGQGSGYTF	TGCAGCGTCGTTATTGGACAGGGGAGCGGCTACACCTTC
many	TRBJ1-2	NA	TRBV18	CASSPGADGYGYTF	TGTGCCAGCTCACCAGGGGCGGATGGGTATGGCTACACCTTC
many	TRBJ2-7	NA	TRBV29-1	CSVVLTEMREQYF	TGCAGCGTTGTCCTGACAGAAATGAGGGAGCAGTACTTC
many	TRBJ2-7	TRBD1	TRBV4-1	CASSQIDRVHEQYF	TGCGCCAGCAGCCAAATTGACAGGGTTCACGAGCAGTACTTC
many	TRBJ2-3	TRBD2	TRBV7-2	CASSRRGLAGLATDTQYF	TGTGCCAGCAGCCGCCGGGGGCTAGCGGGACTAGCGACAGATACGCAGTATTTT
few	TRBJ2-5	TRBD2	TRBV6-2/TRBV6-3	CASSYATSGRTAIIETQYF	TGTGCCAGCAGTTACGCGACTAGCGGGAGGACCGCAATCATAGAGACCCAGTACTTC
NA	TRBJ2-3	NA	TRBV11-2	CASNPTGVDTQYF	TGTGCCAGCAATCCTACGGGAGTGGATACGCAGTATTTT
NA	TRBJ2-1	NA	TRBV10-1	CASSESADEQFF	TGCGCCAGCAGTGAGTCGGCGGATGAGCAGTTCTTC
few	TRBJ2-5	TRBD1	TRBV18	CASSPSQGFETQYF	TGTGCCAGCTCACCATCACAGGGGTTTGAGACCCAGTACTTC
NA	TRBJ2-7	NA	TRBV7-8	CASSGSLSSYEQYF	TGTGCCAGCTCGGGCAGCCTAAGCTCCTACGAGCAGTACTTC
NA	TRBJ2-7	NA	TRBV11-2	CASSARTRYYEQYF	TGTGCCAGCAGCGCACGGACTCGATACTACGAGCAGTACTTC
NA	TRBJ1-1	NA	TRBV13	CASSLARHPNTEAFF	TGTGCCAGCAGCTTAGCCAGACACCCGAACACTGAAGCTTTCTTT
few	TRBJ2-1	TRBD2	TRBV2	CASSGPGLHNF	TGTGCCAGCAGTGGCCCGGGACTACATAACTTC
NA	TRBJ1-5	NA	TRBV19	CASSLTGTLVDYQPQHF	TGTGCCAGTAGTCTTACCGGGACGTTGGTGGATTATCAGCCCCAGCATTTT
few	TRBJ2-2	NA	TRBV18	CASSLGFDTGELFF	TGTGCCAGCTCACTCGGCTTCGACACCGGGGAGCTGTTTTTT
few	TRBJ2-7	NA	TRBV3-1	CASSQDPVEQYF	TGTGCCAGCAGCCAAGATCCGGTCGAGCAGTACTTC
many	TRBJ2-4	TRBD1	TRBV4-3	CASSQGTGLAKNIQYF	TGCGCCAGCAGCCAGGGGACAGGGCTAGCCAAAAACATTCAGTACTTC
NA	TRBJ1-4	NA	TRBV5-1	CASTLSLGVRDNEKLFF	TGCGCCAGCACTTTGTCCCTGGGGGTCCGAGATAATGAAAAACTGTTTTTT